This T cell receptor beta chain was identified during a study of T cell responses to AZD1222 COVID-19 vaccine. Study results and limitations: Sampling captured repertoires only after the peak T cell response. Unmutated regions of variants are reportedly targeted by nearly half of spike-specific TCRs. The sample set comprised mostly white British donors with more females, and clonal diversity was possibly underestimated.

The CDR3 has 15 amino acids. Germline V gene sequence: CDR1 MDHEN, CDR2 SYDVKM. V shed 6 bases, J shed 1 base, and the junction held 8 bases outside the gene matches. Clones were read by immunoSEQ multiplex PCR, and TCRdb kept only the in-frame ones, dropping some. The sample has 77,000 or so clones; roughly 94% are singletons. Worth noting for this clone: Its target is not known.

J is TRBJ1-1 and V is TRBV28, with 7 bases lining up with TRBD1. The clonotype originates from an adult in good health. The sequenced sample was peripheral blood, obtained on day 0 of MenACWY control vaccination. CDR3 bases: TGTGCCAGCAGGGGTGACAGGGCAGGGAACACTGAAGCTTTCTTT. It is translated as CASRGDRAGNTEAFF.